Reported below is one TCR beta chain. The data belong to a study of cytomegalovirus exposure and HLA in healthy donors. This PCR relied on a set of 60 Vbeta primers and 13 Jbeta primers. Clones were sequenced by immunoSEQ multiplex PCR, and TCRdb holds only the in-frame ones, with some missing. The sample has 150,000 to 200,000 clones; 77% are singletons. The junction had 9 bases not matched to a gene; V was cut back by 5 bases and J by 2 bases. Germline lookup yields CDR1 SEHNR and CDR2 FQNEAQ (reference sequence). The CDR3 consists of 16 residues. The J gene is TRBJ2-1, the V gene TRBV7-9; 7 bases are shared with TRBD2. This receptor was obtained from a man aged 18 to 35 in good health and CMV-seronegative. Sample: PBMCs. This chain's CDR3 is CASSEGERGPYNEQFF. The DNA for the CDR3 is TGTGCCAGCAGCGAAGGGGAGCGGGGCCCCTACAATGAGCAGTTCTTC.